These 18 T cell receptor beta chains were sequenced from one sample in a study of CD8+CD57+ T cells in acquired aplastic anemia. Patients selected for sequencing had displayed CD8+CD57+ cell expansion by flow cytometry. According to the study, genomic DNA was the template for TCR beta VDJ and CDR3 profiling. TCRdb re-called the reads through MiXCR, storing one row per CDR3 protein. Of more than 250,000 distinct CDR3 sequences listed, roughly 82% are singletons. Sample: sorted CD4+, CD8+, or CD8+CD57+ T cells (not recorded which) from PBMCs. The receptors here all came from a human donor with aplastic anemia.

Notes on this clonotype: At one boundary the junction diverges from the germline segment, which might be a read error. V gene TRBV2 combines with J gene TRBJ2-3; either TRBD1 or TRBD2 may fit D (6 bases each). This CDR3 comprises 14 residues. Per the germline V gene, CDR1 is SNHLY and CDR2 is FYNNEI. For the CDR3, the DNA is TGTGCCAGCGGGGACGGGGGCACAGCTACTAAGCATTTTTTT. Residues: CASGDGGTATKHFF.

This clonotype has only one observation. Germline and junction disagree at one end, which may indicate a read error. J is TRBJ1-1 and V is TRBV2, with D possibly matching TRBD1 (5 bases). CDR1 SNHLY and CDR2 FYNNEI come from the germline V gene. The CDR3 sequence is 15 residues long. In DNA, the CDR3 is TGTGCCAGCAGCTCGGGGCTGGCATGGGGCTCAGCAGCTTACTTT. It is translated as CASSSGLAWGSAAYF.

As for this clonotype: An end of the junction differs from the germline gene, which may be a read error. The chain uses TRBV10-3 and TRBJ1-1, with no clear D. From germline, CDR1 is ENHRY and CDR2 SYGVKD. The CDR3 has 14 amino acids. CDR3 DNA sequence: TGTGCCAGCAGTTACCGGCCAGGAAACACTGAAGCTTTCTTT. Encoded protein: CASSYRPGNTEAFF.

V gene TRBV9 combines with J gene TRBJ2-3, with 7 nucleotides matching TRBD1. CDR1 and CDR2 (germline): SGDLS, YYNGEE. The junction had 7 bases not matched to a gene; V was cut back by 3 bases and J by 6 bases. CDR3 length equals 14 residues. The CDR3, as DNA: TGTGCCAGCAGCGGCTTGACAGGGACGGATACGCAGTATTTT. Translating gives CASSGLTGTDTQYF.

As concerns this clonotype: Germline and junction disagree at one end, which may indicate a read error. CDR3 region: CASSLPVYRGIGEF. The CDR3 DNA reads as TGTGCCAGCAGCCTACCGGTTTATAGGGGAATCGGCGAATTC. The V and J genes are TRBV7-9 and TRBJ2-5; possibly TRBD1 for D (5 bases). The CDR3 covers 14 residues. Germline V gene data show CDR1 as SEHNR and CDR2 as FQNEAQ (reference sequence).

A remark on this clonotype: A read error may produce the germline difference seen at one junction end. The rearrangement links TRBV7-8 to TRBJ2-3, with a possible D match to TRBD2 (6 bases). Germline-derived CDR1 and CDR2 are SGHVS and FQNEAQ. The CDR3 runs 17 residues. In DNA, the CDR3 is TGTGCCAGCAGCTTAGCGGGAGGTCCGAGTAGCACATATACGCAGTATTTT. The encoded protein is CASSLAGGPSSTYTQYF.

This chain connects TRBV2 to TRBJ2-3, with 9 nucleotides matching TRBD2. V lost 8 bases to trimming and J lost 5 bases; unmatched junction nucleotides: 11. CDR1 is SNHLY, CDR2 FYNNEI, per germline. The CDR3 has 15 amino acids. In DNA, the CDR3 is TGTGCCAGCGGGGACGTAGTGACTAGCGGAGATACGCAGTATTTT. Amino acid sequence: CASGDVVTSGDTQYF.

This clonotype has just one count. The chain employs TRBV7-8 and TRBJ2-1, with a weak D call TRBD1 (7 bases). Germline CDR1 is SGHVS and CDR2 is FQNEAQ. Trimming left V 3 bases short and J 6 bases short, with 18 bases between. The length of the CDR3 is 16 residues. This chain's CDR3 is CASSFTPGGTANEQFF. CDR3 coding DNA: TGTGCCAGCAGCTTTACTCCAGGCGGGACAGCCAATGAGCAGTTCTTC.

The table lists this clonotype with a count of one. A junction boundary mismatches the germline segment, possibly from a read error. V usage is TRBV7-8 and J usage is TRBJ2-3, with D possibly TRBD2 on 6 matching bases. The CDR3 runs to 13 residues. The V gene's germline CDR1 is SGHVS and CDR2 FQNEAQ. The CDR3 loop reads CASGDGGGPTPYF. The CDR3 bases are TGTGCCAGCGGCGACGGGGGAGGACCTACGCCGTATTTT. Looking up the rest from reference TRBV7-8 and TRBJ2-3 gives the full variable domain: GAGVSQSPRYKVAKRGQDVALRCDPISGHVSLFWYQQALGQGPEFLTYFQNEAQLDKSGLPSDRFFAERPEGSVSTLKIQRTQQEDSAVYLCASGDGGGPTPYFGPGTRLTVL.

This chain links TRBV9 with TRBJ2-1; D may be TRBD1 or TRBD2 (6 bases each). The germline V gene has CDR1 SGDLS and CDR2 YYNGEE. Between the trimmed V and J ends, which lost 2 bases and 8 bases, there was a span of 20 bases. This CDR3 region has 16 residues. The CDR3 sequence: CASSVGGENGHDEQFF. The CDR3 DNA follows: TGTGCCAGCAGCGTGGGGGGCGAAAACGGTCATGATGAGCAGTTCTTC.

As concerns this clonotype: Relative to the germline gene, one junction end is altered; a read error may explain this. The chain recombines TRBV7-9 with TRBJ2-5; D is ambiguous. Germline assignment: CDR1 SEHNR and CDR2 FQNEAQ (reference sequence). This CDR3 contains 12 residues. The CDR3 sequence is CASRFPRNTEYF. CDR3 bases: TGTGCCAGCCGCTTTCCAAGAAACACCGAGTACTTT.

On this clonotype: A read error may account for a junction end that differs from germline. The chain combines TRBV11-2 with TRBJ2-3; maybe TRBD2 (5 bases). Germline V gene data show CDR1 as SGHAT and CDR2 as FQNNGV. This CDR3 region has 14 residues. In DNA, the CDR3 is TGTGCCAGCAGTTTAGTGGGAGCGGCCGATACGCAGTATTTT. Its translation: CASSLVGAADTQYF.

This sequence joins TRBV7-2 and TRBJ1-1; 11 nucleotides agree with TRBD1. Germline trimming cut 5 bases from V and 5 bases from J; bases unmatched to any gene: 1. Looked up from germline, CDR1 is SGHTA and CDR2 is FQGNSA. The CDR3 sequence is 13 residues long. The CDR3 sequence: CASSGTGGTEAFF. As DNA, the CDR3 is TGTGCCAGCAGCGGGACAGGGGGGACTGAAGCTTTCTTT.

The gene calls are TRBV20-1 and TRBJ2-5; D is uncertain. Germline CDR1 DFQATT, CDR2 SNEGSKA (reference sequence). The V end was cut by 6 bases, the J end by 4 bases, with 18 bases between. The CDR3 length is 14 residues. The CDR3, as DNA: TGCAGTGCCCCTCCGGGCCCTCGGCGAGAGACCCAGTACTTC. Translation gives CSAPPGPRRETQYF.

The J gene is TRBJ2-3, the V gene TRBV2, with TRBD1 matching 7 bases. CDR3 size: 14 residues. Germline V gene data show CDR1 as SNHLY and CDR2 as FYNNEI. V gave up 8 bases and J gave up 2 bases; unmatched junction bases: 7. The CDR3 loop reads CASGPGQNTDTQYF. The CDR3 nucleotides read TGTGCCAGCGGGCCGGGACAGAACACAGATACGCAGTATTTT.

This clonotype was seen only a few times. This sequence joins TRBV2 and TRBJ2-7; no clear D. V lost 4 bases and J lost 4, with 8 bases in between. The germline gives CDR1 SNHLY, CDR2 FYNNEI. The CDR3 consists of 12 residues. In nucleotides, the CDR3 is TGTGCCAGCAGTGGAGTAATGTACGAGCAGTACTTC. Residues: CASSGVMYEQYF.

The table lists this clonotype with a few counts. The germline gene is not matched at one end of the junction; a read error may be the cause. The rearrangement joins TRBV7-9 to TRBJ2-3; 9 bases agree with TRBD2. Germline V gene sequence: CDR1 SEHNR, CDR2 FQNEAQ (reference sequence). This CDR3 has 13 amino acids. In DNA form, the CDR3 reads TGTGCCAGCAGCTTTCAAGGAAGCGGGGGGAACGATTTT. Protein product: CASSFQGSGGNDF.

The rearrangement links TRBV9 to TRBJ1-5; D unclear. CDR1 is SGDLS and CDR2 is YYNGEE in the germline V gene. CDR3 size: 17 residues. V lost 4 bases and J lost 6, with 23 bases in between. CDR3 DNA: TGTGCCAGCAGCTTAGCGTCAGATACGCAGTATTTTCAGCCCCAGCATTTT. It translates to CASSLASDTQYFQPQHF.